The sequence of this T cell receptor beta chain was determined in a study of OX40 agonist ivuxolimab in advanced cancers. For the study at large: Clinicians treated patients with ivuxolimab, an agonistic anti-OX40 (CD134) antibody. In three patients, partial responses were observed, one with hepatocellular carcinoma and two with cutaneous melanoma. Study results and limitations: Expanded clones were, on average, more numerous in CD8+ T cells than in CD4+.

The data were produced by immunoSEQ multiplex PCR, yet TCRdb's version contains in-frame clones alone and is incomplete. The repertoire holds more than 55,000 clones, 81% seen once, with 5% in the top ten. Comments on this clone: Its antigen is as yet unknown.

This CDR3 is 12 amino acids long. The specimen comprised CD4+ or CD8+ T cells sorted from blood, sampled in a trial of the OX40 agonist ivuxolimab. The receptor was derived from an adult with an advanced solid tumor such as melanoma, head and neck, liver or kidney cancer. The chain is built from TRBV21-1 and TRBJ1-6. TRBV21-1 is tagged as a pseudogene. CDR3 sequence (DNA): TGTGCCAGCAAAGGAAGCAATTCACCCCTCCACTTT. Its protein product is CASKGSNSPLHF.